This T cell receptor beta chain was identified during a study of T cell repertoires in cytomegalovirus infection (dated by TCRdb to between 2019 and 2020). With respect to the entire study: The peptide stimulations were aimed at well-studied HLA-B-restricted epitopes as well as recently identified HLA-C-restricted CMV epitopes, whose presentation resists viral immunomodulation. The HLA type of each donor mattered for the analysis, because public TCR beta signatures pointed to carriage of CMV infection along with the matching HLA type. Here is what the overall study found, with its caveats: In both this cohort and an independent cohort of a few hundred donors, the cumulative frequency of public TCR beta family members distinguished carriers of CMV infection plus the relevant HLA type. The ex vivo response was dominated by HLA-C-restricted CMV-specific TCR beta clonotypes, and the single most frequent clonotype in two of eight donors was supplied by these HLA-C-restricted clonotypes.

CDR3 length: 14 amino acids, cysteine to phenylalanine. The entry retains the CDR3 DNA only, 42 bases that are in frame from base 1. According to the germline V gene, CDR1 reads MNHGY and CDR2 reads SAAAGT. Here V drops 7 bases and J drops 7 bases, and the junction holds 10 bases not matched to any gene. The sample's treatment or condition label, in plain terms: in vitro stimulation with specific CMV peptide epitopes to enrich CMV-specific T cells. As for this clonotype: It lacks a known antigen. Per-base qualities were not stored, and no clone one base away is much larger.

The sequencing machine was an Illumina HiSeq 1500. TCRdb applied fastp at Q25 and MiXCR to the public reads, then kept only in-frame beta chains. All rows with the same CDR3 protein become a single entry with the most common DNA and genes. Recorded for this sample are about 220,000 distinct CDR3 sequences; around 40% of them occurred a single time. Approximately 59% of the sample is taken by the ten largest. The sample consisted of CD8+ T cells from cultured PBMCs, taken from culture after CMV antigen stimulation. This TCR was recovered from a human donor in good health (CMV status not recorded). Some clones in this sample may be carry-over from other donors' samples. Recombination linked TRBV6-8 to TRBJ2-1; the junction holds 7 bases that match TRBD2. The nucleotides are TGTGCCAGCAAGAGACTCCCGGGGGGTAATGAGCAGTTCTTC. It translates as CASKRLPGGNEQFF.